The 24 T cell receptor beta chains below were found in one sample sequenced in a study of Ad26.COV2.S vaccination and SARS-CoV-2 variants. Assay: immunoSEQ multiplex PCR; the TCRdb copy retains only in-frame clones and omits some. The sample holds 350,000 to 500,000 clones, 89% seen once. Stated treatment: some 20 received Ad26.COV2.S at low or high dose, single or two shots; roughly five received placebo; per-sample allocation not given. The samples date from day 63 after the first vaccine or placebo injection. The specimen was peripheral blood, collected in a trial of Ad26.COV2.S vaccine versus placebo. These receptors came from a person between 18 and 65 years old who received the Ad26.COV2.S COVID-19 vaccine or a placebo.

This chain links TRBV2 with TRBJ1-5; the D is unclear. V was clipped by 7 bases and J by 3 bases, with 10 bases between them. CDR3 length: 13 residues. Germline CDR1 is SNHLY and CDR2 is FYNNEI. CDR3 residues: CASMPGHNQPQHF. CDR3 DNA: TGTGCCAGCATGCCGGGCCACAATCAGCCCCAGCATTTT. Complete variable domain (other parts from reference TRBV2 and TRBJ1-5): EPEVTQTPSHQVTQMGQEVILRCVPISNHLYFYWYRQILGQKVEFLVSFYNNEISEKSEIFDDQFSVERPDGSNFTLKIRSTKLEDSAMYFCASMPGHNQPQHFGDGTRLSIL.

The gene calls are TRBV5-6 and TRBJ2-5; the match to TRBD2 covers 8 bases. The CDR3 loop spans 17 amino acids. V trimming: 0 bases; J trimming: 4 bases; junction bases outside the gene matches: 11. Germline CDR1 is SGHDT and CDR2 is YYEEEE. CDR3 sequence (DNA): TGTGCCAGCAGCTTGGCCGGGGGGGCGCCATCCGGAGAGACCCAGTACTTC. This encodes CASSLAGGAPSGETQYF.

The chain joins TRBV7-6 to TRBJ2-5; no definite D call. Germline CDR1 SGHVS, CDR2 FNYEAQ. V gave up 2 bases and J gave up 5 bases, with 6 bases separating them. This CDR3 is 12 amino acids long. This chain's CDR3 is CASSLSPETQYF. CDR3 coding DNA: TGTGCCAGCAGCTTAAGTCCGGAGACCCAGTACTTC.

The chain is built from TRBV5-5 and TRBJ2-7; perhaps D is TRBD1 or TRBD2 (5 bases each). This CDR3 contains 14 residues. The germline V and J ends were trimmed by 3 bases and 4 bases, with 14 bases remaining between them. Looked up from germline, CDR1 is SGHKS and CDR2 is YYEKEE (reference sequence). The DNA for the CDR3 is TGTGCCAGCAGCTCGTCCGGGACGCCGTACGAGCAGTACTTC. Protein product: CASSSSGTPYEQYF. Drawing the rest from reference TRBV5-5 and TRBJ2-7, the complete variable domain is DAGVTQSPTHLIKTRGQQVTLRCSPISGHKSVSWYQQVLGQGPQFIFQYYEKEERGRGNFPDRFSARQFPNYSSELNVNALLLGDSALYLCASSSSGTPYEQYFGPGTRLTVT.

The genes are TRBV4-3 and TRBJ1-4; 8 bases map to TRBD1. V lost 0 bases, J lost 6 bases, and 3 bases stayed unmatched. This CDR3 contains 15 residues. Germline lookup yields CDR1 LGHNA and CDR2 YSLEER. The CDR3 coding sequence is TGCGCCAGCAGCCAAGAGGGACAGGCCTATGAAAAACTGTTTTTT. Protein sequence: CASSQEGQAYEKLFF.

The chain employs TRBV7-8 and TRBJ2-1; 8 nucleotides align to TRBD2. The CDR3 totals 15 residues. The germline V gene has CDR1 SGHVS and CDR2 FQNEAQ. Trimming removed 5 bases from V and 3 bases from J; junction bases left unmatched: 6. CDR3 DNA: TGTGCCAGCAGCGACCTAGCGGGTGTCTACAATGAGCAGTTCTTC. Translating it yields CASSDLAGVYNEQFF. The entire variable domain, with the rest obtained from reference TRBV7-8 and TRBJ2-1, is as follows: GAGVSQSPRYKVAKRGQDVALRCDPISGHVSLFWYQQALGQGPEFLTYFQNEAQLDKSGLPSDRFFAERPEGSVSTLKIQRTQQEDSAVYLCASSDLAGVYNEQFFGPGTRLTVL.

In DNA, the CDR3 is TGTGCCAGCAGCCGCCTGGTGGCTGGGGCCAACGTCCTGACTTTC. Protein sequence: CASSRLVAGANVLTF. The V call is TRBV7-2, the J call TRBJ2-6; D not certain. V gave up 5 bases and J gave up 2 bases, with 10 bases separating them. Germline CDR1 SGHTA, CDR2 FQGNSA. CDR3 size: 15 residues.

The chain carries TRBV5-4 and TRBJ2-5; 13 bases align to TRBD2. The V segment lost 4 bases and the J segment 5 bases; nucleotides outside the gene matches: 8. CDR3 length: 16 amino acids. Germline CDR1 and CDR2: SGHNT and YYREEE (reference sequence). For the CDR3, the DNA is TGTGCCAGCAGCCCCGGGACTAGCGGGATACGGGAGACCCAGTACTTC. This codes for CASSPGTSGIRETQYF. The full variable domain, completed using reference TRBV5-4 and TRBJ2-5, is ETGVTQSPTHLIKTRGQQVTLRCSSQSGHNTVSWYQQALGQGPQFIFQYYREEENGRGNFPPRFSGLQFPNYSSELNVNALELDDSALYLCASSPGTSGIRETQYFGPGTRLLVL.

This chain uses TRBV5-6 with TRBJ1-6; possibly TRBD1 for D (6 bases). Looked up from germline, CDR1 is SGHDT and CDR2 is YYEEEE. This CDR3 comprises 15 residues. V lost 0 bases to trimming and J lost 5 bases, with 9 bases between them. This CDR3 reads CASSLERGNNSPLHF. In DNA form, the CDR3 reads TGTGCCAGCAGCTTGGAAAGGGGGAATAATTCACCCCTCCACTTT. The whole variable domain, remainder taken from reference TRBV5-6 and TRBJ1-6, is DAGVTQSPTHLIKTRGQQVTLRCSPKSGHDTVSWYQQALGQGPQFIFQYYEEEERQRGNFPDRFSGHQFPNYSSELNVNALLLGDSALYLCASSLERGNNSPLHFGNGTRLTVT.

The gene calls are TRBV3-1 (or the pseudogene TRBV3-2) and TRBJ2-7; possibly TRBD2 for D (5 bases). V shed 6 bases and J shed 0 bases, with 9 bases lying between them. Germline V gene data show CDR1 as LGHDT and CDR2 as YNNKEL (reference sequence). CDR3 length: 13 amino acids. CDR3 DNA sequence: TGTGCCAGCAGGGACTGGAGCTCCTACGAGCAGTACTTC. Its translation is CASRDWSSYEQYF.

The chain has TRBV28 and TRBJ2-5, with a possible D match to TRBD1 (5 bases). CDR1 is MDHEN, CDR2 SYDVKM, per germline. The CDR3 consists of 16 residues. The V end lost 7 bases, the J end lost 3 bases, and 21 bases lay between the germline ends. This chain's CDR3 is CASTIKPAGWEETQYF. The CDR3, as DNA: TGTGCCAGCACCATAAAACCGGCAGGGTGGGAAGAGACCCAGTACTTC. Full variable domain (remainder filled in from reference TRBV28 and TRBJ2-5): DVKVTQSSRYLVKRTGEKVFLECVQDMDHENMFWYRQDPGLGLRLIYFSYDVKMKEKGDIPEGYSVSREKKERFSLILESASTNQTSMYLCASTIKPAGWEETQYFGPGTRLLVL.

This chain joins TRBV6-5 and TRBJ1-4; D may be TRBD1 (5 bases). The ends were cut back, 6 bases at V and 11 bases at J, with 16 bases in the middle. Germline CDR1 and CDR2: MNHEY and SVGAGI. CDR3 size: 13 residues. This CDR3 is CASSPAGEVKLFF. DNA for the CDR3: TGTGCCAGCAGCCCCGCGGGGGAGGTCAAACTGTTTTTT.

This chain joins TRBV14 and TRBJ1-6, with 11 bases that match TRBD1. CDR1 and CDR2 from the germline V gene are SGHDN and FVKESK. J gave up 3 bases and V 4 bases, and 11 bases lay outside the gene matches. The CDR3 runs to 19 residues. CDR3 in amino acids: CASSRSGTGGSFYNSPLHF. CDR3 nucleotide sequence: TGTGCCAGCAGCCGGTCCGGGACAGGGGGGTCCTTCTATAATTCACCCCTCCACTTT.

The V gene is TRBV27, the J gene TRBJ1-1, with unresolved D. CDR3 length: 13 amino acids. V gave up 6 bases and J gave up 1 base, with 9 bases separating them. Germline loops: CDR1 MNHEY, CDR2 SMNVEV (reference sequence). Here the CDR3 reads CASSLKQNTEAFF. CDR3 DNA sequence: TGTGCCAGCAGCCTTAAACAGAACACTGAAGCTTTCTTT.

V and J are TRBV27 and TRBJ2-3; D might be TRBD1 (8 bases). The CDR3 has 16 residues. The V end lost 7 bases, the J end lost 6 bases, and 23 bases lay between the germline ends. From germline, CDR1 is MNHEY and CDR2 SMNVEV (reference sequence). CDR3 sequence: CASNTGGGPPGDTQYF. The CDR3 DNA is TGTGCCAGCAACACAGGGGGGGGTCCCCCGGGTGATACGCAGTATTTT.

The chain combines TRBV7-2 with TRBJ1-1; 8 bases match TRBD1. The CDR3 is 15 amino acids. Germline CDR1 and CDR2: SGHTA and FQGNSA. Trimming removed 7 bases from V and 3 bases from J; junction bases left unmatched: 10. CDR3 sequence: CASNDRTGPDTEAFF. The CDR3 coding sequence is TGTGCCAGCAACGACAGGACAGGGCCGGACACTGAAGCTTTCTTT.

The rearrangement uses TRBV18 and TRBJ2-2; no clear D gene. The CDR3 consists of 15 residues. Germline V gene data show CDR1 as KGHSH and CDR2 as LQKENI. V was cut by 0 bases and J by 5 bases, with 10 bases left in between. The CDR3, as DNA: TGTGCCAGCTCACCACCCGGACGACCGACCGGGGAGCTGTTTTTT. As protein: CASSPPGRPTGELFF.

This chain uses TRBV5-4 with TRBJ2-5; TRBD1 aligns across 7 bases. CDR3 size: 14 residues. Germline loops: CDR1 SGHNT, CDR2 YYREEE (reference sequence). V was pared by 3 bases and J by 5 bases, with 7 bases of the junction left unmatched. The CDR3 DNA is TGTGCCAGCAGCTCACCAGGGGGACCGGAGACCCAGTACTTC. Translating it yields CASSSPGGPETQYF.

The rearrangement joins TRBV4-3 to TRBJ2-1, with TRBD2 matching 9 bases. Trimming took 0 bases from V and 8 from J; bases not matched to a gene: 8. Germline V gene sequence: CDR1 LGHNA, CDR2 YSLEER. The CDR3 contains 16 residues. In nucleotides, the CDR3 is TGCGCCAGCAGCCAAGATAAGCGAGGACTAGCGTATGAGCAGTTCTTC. This translates into CASSQDKRGLAYEQFF.

There are a few counts of this clone. The rearrangement links TRBV5-5 to TRBJ2-5, with D perhaps TRBD2 (5 bases). Germline CDR1 and CDR2: SGHKS and YYEKEE (reference sequence). V dropped 6 bases and J dropped 5 bases, with 17 bases sitting between them. This CDR3 region has 14 residues. CDR3 in amino acids: CASNRREGRETQYF. CDR3 sequence (DNA): TGTGCCAGCAATCGGCGTGAGGGAAGGGAGACCCAGTACTTC.

The chain is built from TRBV9 and TRBJ1-4, with D tentatively TRBD1 (6 bases). From germline, CDR1 is SGDLS and CDR2 YYNGEE. V lost 5 bases and J lost 15, with 20 bases in between. CDR3 length: 13 amino acids. The CDR3 DNA sequence: TGTGCCAGCAGTGGAGGGGGGGTCTCACGGTTGTTTTTT. Translation: CASSGGGVSRLFF.

The chain has TRBV5-5 and TRBJ2-7; TRBD2 matches 9 bases. This CDR3 is 16 amino acids long. Per germline, CDR1 SGHKS and CDR2 YYEKEE (reference sequence). The J segment lost 0 bases and the V segment lost 1 base, leaving 5 bases of the junction unmatched. The DNA for the CDR3 is TGTGCCAGCAGCTTGTCGCCTAGCGGGGCCTCCTACGAGCAGTACTTC. Amino acids: CASSLSPSGASYEQYF. The full variable domain, rest sourced from reference TRBV5-5 and TRBJ2-7, is DAGVTQSPTHLIKTRGQQVTLRCSPISGHKSVSWYQQVLGQGPQFIFQYYEKEERGRGNFPDRFSARQFPNYSSELNVNALLLGDSALYLCASSLSPSGASYEQYFGPGTRLTVT.

A word on this clone: In the same sample, other DNA sequences code for this CDR3. The chain is built from TRBV30 and TRBJ1-5; D remains ambiguous. The CDR3 runs to 13 residues. V dropped 0 bases and J dropped 4 bases, with 7 bases sitting between them. Germline V gene data show CDR1 as GTSNPN and CDR2 as SVGIG (reference sequence). The chain's CDR3 is CAWSVLGNQPQHF. As DNA, the CDR3 is TGTGCCTGGAGTGTACTGGGGAATCAGCCCCAGCATTTT.

This clone has only a few counts. The rearrangement links TRBV5-1 to TRBJ2-1; TRBD2 matches at 11 bases. The germline gives CDR1 SGHRS, CDR2 YFSETQ. The CDR3 loop spans 15 amino acids. Trimming took 4 bases from V and 4 from J; bases not matched to a gene: 4. The CDR3 DNA sequence: TGCGCCAGCAGCCCGGGACTAGCGGCATACAATGAGCAGTTCTTC. Translating it yields CASSPGLAAYNEQFF. The complete variable domain, with remaining parts taken from reference TRBV5-1 and TRBJ2-1, reads KAGVTQTPRYLIKTRGQQVTLSCSPISGHRSVSWYQQTPGQGLQFLFEYFSETQRNKGNFPGRFSGRQFSNSRSEMNVSTLELGDSALYLCASSPGLAAYNEQFFGPGTRLTVL.